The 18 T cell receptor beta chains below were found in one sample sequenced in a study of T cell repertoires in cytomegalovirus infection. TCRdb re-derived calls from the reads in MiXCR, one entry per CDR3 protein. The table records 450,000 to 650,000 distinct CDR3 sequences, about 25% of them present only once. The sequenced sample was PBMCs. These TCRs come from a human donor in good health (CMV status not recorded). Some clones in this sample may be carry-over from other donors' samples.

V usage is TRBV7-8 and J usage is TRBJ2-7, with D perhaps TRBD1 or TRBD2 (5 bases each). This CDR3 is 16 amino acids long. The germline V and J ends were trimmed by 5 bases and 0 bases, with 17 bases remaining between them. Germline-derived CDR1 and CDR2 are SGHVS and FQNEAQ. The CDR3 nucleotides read TGTGCCAGCAGCGCCCGTCGGTGGGGGAACTCCTACGAGCAGTACTTC. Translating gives CASSARRWGNSYEQYF.

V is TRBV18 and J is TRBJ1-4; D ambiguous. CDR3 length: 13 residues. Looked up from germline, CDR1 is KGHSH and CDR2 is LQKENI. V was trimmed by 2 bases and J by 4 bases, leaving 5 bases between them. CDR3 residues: CASSPKVNEKLFF. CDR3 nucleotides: TGTGCCAGCTCACCAAAAGTTAATGAAAAACTGTTTTTT.

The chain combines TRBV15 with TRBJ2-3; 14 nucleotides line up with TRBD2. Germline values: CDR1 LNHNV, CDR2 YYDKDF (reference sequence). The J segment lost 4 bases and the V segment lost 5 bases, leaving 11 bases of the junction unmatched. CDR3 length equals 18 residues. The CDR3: CATSSEQTSGRGPDTQYF. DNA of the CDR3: TGTGCCACCAGCTCAGAGCAGACTAGCGGGAGGGGTCCAGATACGCAGTATTTT. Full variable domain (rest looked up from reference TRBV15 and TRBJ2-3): DAMVIQNPRYQVTQFGKPVTLSCSQTLNHNVMYWYQQKSSQAPKLLFHYYDKDFNNEADTPDNFQSRRPNTSFCFLDIRSPGLGDTAMYLCATSSEQTSGRGPDTQYFGPGTRLTVL.

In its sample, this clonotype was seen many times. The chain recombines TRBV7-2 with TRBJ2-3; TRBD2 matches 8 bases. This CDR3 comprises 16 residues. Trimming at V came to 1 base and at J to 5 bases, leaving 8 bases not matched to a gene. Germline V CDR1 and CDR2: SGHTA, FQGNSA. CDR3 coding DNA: TGTGCCAGCAGCTTAGTTTTTAGCGGGATTGAAGATACGCAGTATTTT. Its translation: CASSLVFSGIEDTQYF.

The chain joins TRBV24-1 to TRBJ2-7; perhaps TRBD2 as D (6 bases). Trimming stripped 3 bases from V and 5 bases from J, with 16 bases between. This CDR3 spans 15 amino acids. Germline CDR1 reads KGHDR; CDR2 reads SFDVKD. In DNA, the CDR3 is TGTGCCACCAGTGATCGCTCCGGGGGTAGGAACGAGCAGTACTTC. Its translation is CATSDRSGGRNEQYF.

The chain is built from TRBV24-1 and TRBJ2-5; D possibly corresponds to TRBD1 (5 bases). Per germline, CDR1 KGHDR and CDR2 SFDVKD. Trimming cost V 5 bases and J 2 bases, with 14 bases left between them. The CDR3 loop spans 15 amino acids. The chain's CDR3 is CATSVASGLQETQYF. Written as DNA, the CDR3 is TGTGCCACCAGTGTCGCGTCAGGGTTACAAGAGACCCAGTACTTC.

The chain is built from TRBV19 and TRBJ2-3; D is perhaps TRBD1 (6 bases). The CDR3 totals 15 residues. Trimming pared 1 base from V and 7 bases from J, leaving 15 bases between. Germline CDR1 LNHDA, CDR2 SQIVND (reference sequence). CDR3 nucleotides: TGTGCCAGTAGTATAGGGGCAGGGGTAGGACATACGCAGTATTTT. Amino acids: CASSIGAGVGHTQYF. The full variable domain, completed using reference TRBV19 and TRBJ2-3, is DGGITQSPKYLFRKEGQNVTLSCEQNLNHDAMYWYRQDPGQGLRLIYYSQIVNDFQKGDIAEGYSVSREKKESFPLTVTSAQKNPTAFYLCASSIGAGVGHTQYFGPGTRLTVL.

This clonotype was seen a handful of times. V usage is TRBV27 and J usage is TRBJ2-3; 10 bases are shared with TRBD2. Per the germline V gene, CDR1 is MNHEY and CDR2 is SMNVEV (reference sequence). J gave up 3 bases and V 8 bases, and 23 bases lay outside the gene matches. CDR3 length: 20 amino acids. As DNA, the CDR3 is TGTGCCAGCGAGGCCACTGGCGCTAGCGGGAGAATCAAAAGTACAGATACGCAGTATTTT. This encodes CASEATGASGRIKSTDTQYF.

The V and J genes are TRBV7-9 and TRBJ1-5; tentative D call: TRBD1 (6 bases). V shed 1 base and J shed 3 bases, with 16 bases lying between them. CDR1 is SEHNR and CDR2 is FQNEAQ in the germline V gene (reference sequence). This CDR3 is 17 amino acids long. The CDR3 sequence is CASSLEAGVEVNQPQHF. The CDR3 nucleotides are TGTGCCAGCAGCTTAGAGGCAGGGGTAGAGGTCAATCAGCCCCAGCATTTT.

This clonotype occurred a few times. CDR3 DNA sequence: TGTGCCAGCAGTTACTTCTCGGACAGGGCCCGCTCTTACGCTTTCTTT. Its translation is CASSYFSDRARSYAFF. The chain combines TRBV6-6 with TRBJ1-1; 8 bases match TRBD1. Germline loops: CDR1 MNHNY, CDR2 SVGAGI (reference sequence). After removal of 1 base from V and 11 bases from J, the junction contained 15 bases not matched to a gene. The CDR3 has 16 amino acids.

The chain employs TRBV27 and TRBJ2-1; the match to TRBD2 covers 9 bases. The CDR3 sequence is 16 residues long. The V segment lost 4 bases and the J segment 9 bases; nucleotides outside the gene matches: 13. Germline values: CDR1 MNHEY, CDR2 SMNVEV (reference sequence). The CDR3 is CASSSGEAGGIREQFF. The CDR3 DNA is TGTGCCAGCAGTTCAGGCGAGGCGGGAGGGATCCGTGAGCAGTTCTTC.

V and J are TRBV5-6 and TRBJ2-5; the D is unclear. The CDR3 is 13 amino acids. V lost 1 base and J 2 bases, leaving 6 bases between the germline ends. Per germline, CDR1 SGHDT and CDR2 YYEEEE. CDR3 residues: CASSLPHQETQYF. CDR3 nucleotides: TGTGCCAGCAGCTTGCCGCATCAAGAGACCCAGTACTTC. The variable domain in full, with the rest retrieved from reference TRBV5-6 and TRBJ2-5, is DAGVTQSPTHLIKTRGQQVTLRCSPKSGHDTVSWYQQALGQGPQFIFQYYEEEERQRGNFPDRFSGHQFPNYSSELNVNALLLGDSALYLCASSLPHQETQYFGPGTRLLVL.

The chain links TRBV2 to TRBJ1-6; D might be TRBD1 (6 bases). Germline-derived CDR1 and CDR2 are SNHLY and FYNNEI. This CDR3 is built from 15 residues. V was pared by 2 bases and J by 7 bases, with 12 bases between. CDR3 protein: CASSERGGGNSPLHF. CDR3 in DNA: TGTGCCAGCAGTGAAAGAGGGGGAGGAAATTCACCCCTCCACTTT.

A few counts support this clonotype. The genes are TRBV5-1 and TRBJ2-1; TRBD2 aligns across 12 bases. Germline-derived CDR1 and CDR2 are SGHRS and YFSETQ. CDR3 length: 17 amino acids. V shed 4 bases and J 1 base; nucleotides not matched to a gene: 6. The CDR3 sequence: CASSLWTSGESYNEQFF. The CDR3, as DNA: TGCGCCAGCAGCCTGTGGACTAGCGGGGAGTCCTACAATGAGCAGTTCTTC.

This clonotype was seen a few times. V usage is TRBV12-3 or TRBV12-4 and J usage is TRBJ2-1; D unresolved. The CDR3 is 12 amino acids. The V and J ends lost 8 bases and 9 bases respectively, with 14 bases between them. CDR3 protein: CASRRSTGEQFF. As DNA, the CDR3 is TGTGCCAGCCGGCGCTCAACCGGTGAGCAGTTCTTC.

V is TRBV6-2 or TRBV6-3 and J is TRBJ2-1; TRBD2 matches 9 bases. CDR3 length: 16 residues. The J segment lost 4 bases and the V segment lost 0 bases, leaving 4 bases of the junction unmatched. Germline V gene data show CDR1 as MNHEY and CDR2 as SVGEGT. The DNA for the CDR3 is TGTGCCAGCAGTTACTCGATACTAGCGGGTTACAATGAGCAGTTCTTC. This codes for CASSYSILAGYNEQFF.

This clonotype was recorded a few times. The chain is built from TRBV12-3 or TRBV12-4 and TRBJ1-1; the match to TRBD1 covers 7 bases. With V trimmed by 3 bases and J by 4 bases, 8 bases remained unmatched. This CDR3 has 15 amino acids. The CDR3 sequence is CASSLLAAGGTEAFF. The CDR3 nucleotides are TGTGCCAGCAGTTTGTTGGCGGCAGGGGGCACTGAAGCTTTCTTT.

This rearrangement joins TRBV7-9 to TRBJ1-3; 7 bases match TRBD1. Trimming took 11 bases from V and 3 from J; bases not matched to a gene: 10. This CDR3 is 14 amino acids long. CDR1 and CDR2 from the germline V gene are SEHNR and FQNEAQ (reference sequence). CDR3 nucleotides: TGTGCCGGGAGTACCGGGACAGATGGAAACACCATATATTTT. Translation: CAGSTGTDGNTIYF.